The 5 T cell receptor beta chains below come from one sample, sequenced in a study of shared clonotypes between healthy human individuals. The protocol was immunoSEQ multiplex PCR, while the TCRdb copy is restricted to in-frame clones and leaves out a portion. The repertoire includes roughly 1.4 million clones, 98% of them detected once, and 0.3% to 0.45% sits in the top ten. The sample was naive CD4+ T cells sorted from blood. Subset meaning: CD45RA+ positively selected. All receptors derive from a man aged 25-45 years in good health.

This clone was seen only once. The V call is TRBV19, the J call TRBJ1-1; D call uncertain. This CDR3 is built from 11 residues. Germline V gene lookup returns CDR1 LNHDA and CDR2 SQIVND (reference sequence). Trimming cost V 3 bases and J 6 bases, with 5 bases left between them. The CDR3 DNA is TGTGCCAGTAGTATCTTTGCTGAAGCTTTCTTT. Residues: CASSIFAEAFF. Using reference TRBV19 and TRBJ1-1 for the parts outside the CDR3, the full variable domain is DGGITQSPKYLFRKEGQNVTLSCEQNLNHDAMYWYRQDPGQGLRLIYYSQIVNDFQKGDIAEGYSVSREKKESFPLTVTSAQKNPTAFYLCASSIFAEAFFGQGTRLTVV.

The rearrangement joins TRBV5-1 to TRBJ2-7, with a possible D match to TRBD1 (5 bases). Germline loops: CDR1 SGHRS, CDR2 YFSETQ. The CDR3 spans 13 residues. V lost 5 bases to trimming and J lost 4 bases, with 13 bases between them. CDR3 protein: CASSRGRGYEQYF. In DNA, the CDR3 is TGCGCCAGCAGTAGGGGTCGTGGATACGAGCAGTACTTC.

This sequence joins TRBV13 and TRBJ2-7; no definite D call. Germline assignment: CDR1 PRHDT and CDR2 FYEKMQ (reference sequence). This CDR3 has 13 amino acids. Trimming took off 2 bases at V and 3 bases at J, with 8 bases between the two ends. The CDR3: CASSLRLDYEQYF. CDR3 sequence (DNA): TGTGCCAGCAGCTTAAGGCTAGACTACGAGCAGTACTTC.

This rearrangement joins TRBV28 to TRBJ2-7; D might be TRBD1 (6 bases). This CDR3 comprises 13 residues. Between the trimmed V and J ends, which lost 8 bases and 9 bases, there was a span of 20 bases. Germline V gene data show CDR1 as MDHEN and CDR2 as SYDVKM. The CDR3 DNA sequence: TGTGCCAGCCAGGGGCATTCGGGATTGGCGCAGTACTTC. Its protein product is CASQGHSGLAQYF.

This chain uses TRBV7-3 with TRBJ1-2; TRBD1 aligns across 10 bases. This CDR3 comprises 14 residues. Germline V lookup: CDR1 SGHTA, CDR2 FQGTGA. The V segment lost 3 bases and the J segment 4 bases; nucleotides outside the gene matches: 2. The CDR3 DNA is TGTGCCAGCAGCTTGACAGGGGGCGGCTATGGCTACACCTTC. It specifies CASSLTGGGYGYTF.